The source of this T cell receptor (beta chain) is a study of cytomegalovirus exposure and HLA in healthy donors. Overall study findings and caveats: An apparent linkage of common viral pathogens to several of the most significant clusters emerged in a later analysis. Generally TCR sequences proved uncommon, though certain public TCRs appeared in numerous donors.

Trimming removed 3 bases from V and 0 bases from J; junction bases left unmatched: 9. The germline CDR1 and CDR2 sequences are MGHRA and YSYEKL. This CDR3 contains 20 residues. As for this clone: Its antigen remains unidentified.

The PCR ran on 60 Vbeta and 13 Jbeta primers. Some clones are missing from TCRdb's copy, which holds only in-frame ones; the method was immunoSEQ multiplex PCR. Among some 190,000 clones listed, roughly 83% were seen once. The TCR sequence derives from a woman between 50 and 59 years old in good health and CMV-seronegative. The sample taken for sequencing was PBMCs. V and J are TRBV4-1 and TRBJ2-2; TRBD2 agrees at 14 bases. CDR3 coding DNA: TGCGCCAGCAGCCAGAGAGAGGGGGGACTAGCGGGGGCGAACACCGGGGAGCTGTTTTTT. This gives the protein CASSQREGGLAGANTGELFF.